A single sample is the source of the 21 T cell receptor beta chains below, sequenced in a study of a mutant IDH1 vaccine in newly diagnosed glioma. Sample time point: week 5, during vaccination. Each dose delivered 300 ug of mutant IDH1 20-mer peptide subcutaneously with imiquimod. The antigens of these receptors remain unknown. Repertoires were generated with immunoSEQ multiplex PCR, while TCRdb's copy carries only in-frame clones and drops some. The sample lists around 58,000 clones; over 70% were seen once. Material: PBMCs, obtained from a glioma patient whose treatment included an IDH1 peptide vaccine. Source of these receptors: a young man with glioma.

The CDR3 sequence is CASKIGRGGNEKLFF. The CDR3 DNA is TGCGCCAGCAAAATCGGCAGGGGGGGTAATGAAAAACTGTTTTTT. The chain employs TRBV5-1 and TRBJ1-4; TRBD1 aligns across 7 bases. After removal of 6 bases from V and 4 bases from J, the junction contained 9 bases not matched to a gene. This CDR3 contains 15 residues. Germline loops: CDR1 SGHRS, CDR2 YFSETQ. Using reference TRBV5-1 and TRBJ1-4 for the parts outside the CDR3, the full variable domain is KAGVTQTPRYLIKTRGQQVTLSCSPISGHRSVSWYQQTPGQGLQFLFEYFSETQRNKGNFPGRFSGRQFSNSRSEMNVSTLELGDSALYLCASKIGRGGNEKLFFGSGTQLSVL.

V is TRBV13 and J is TRBJ2-1, with 8 bases lining up with TRBD2. With 6 bases clipped from V and 9 bases from J, the junction kept 10 bases outside the gene matches. The CDR3 spans 14 residues. CDR1 is PRHDT and CDR2 is FYEKMQ in the germline V gene (reference sequence). For the CDR3, the DNA is TGTGCCAGCAGTCCTGGCGGGGGGCCAAGTGAGCAGTTCTTC. Residues: CASSPGGGPSEQFF.

V gene TRBV2 combines with J gene TRBJ2-3; 9 bases agree with TRBD2. The V gene end was trimmed by 10 bases and the J gene end by 4 bases; junction bases not matched to a gene: 3. Germline V gives CDR1 SNHLY, CDR2 FYNNEI. The CDR3 extends over 12 amino acids. DNA of the CDR3: TGTGCCAACGCGGGGGGGGCAGATACGCAGTATTTT. It encodes CANAGGADTQYF.

V gene TRBV5-1 combines with J gene TRBJ1-2, with 8 bases fitting TRBD1. The V gene's germline CDR1 is SGHRS and CDR2 YFSETQ. This CDR3 comprises 13 residues. J lost 8 bases, V lost 7 bases, and 10 bases had no gene match. The chain's CDR3 is CASAPDREDGYTF. The DNA for the CDR3 is TGCGCCAGCGCCCCGGACAGGGAAGACGGCTACACCTTC. The entire variable domain, with the rest obtained from reference TRBV5-1 and TRBJ1-2, is as follows: KAGVTQTPRYLIKTRGQQVTLSCSPISGHRSVSWYQQTPGQGLQFLFEYFSETQRNKGNFPGRFSGRQFSNSRSEMNVSTLELGDSALYLCASAPDREDGYTFGSGTRLTVV.

This chain connects TRBV5-4 to TRBJ1-4, with D possibly TRBD1 on 5 matching bases. The CDR3 has 16 residues. The germline CDR1 and CDR2 sequences are SGHNT and YYREEE (reference sequence). V was trimmed by 0 bases and J by 3 bases, leaving 12 bases between them. This chain's CDR3 is CASSLAVGAANEKLFF. The CDR3 DNA reads as TGTGCCAGCAGCTTGGCCGTTGGGGCCGCTAATGAAAAACTGTTTTTT.

The chain has TRBV5-5 and TRBJ2-7; either TRBD1 or TRBD2 may supply D (5 bases each). Trimming took 4 bases from V and 0 from J, leaving 14 bases between them. CDR1 and CDR2 (germline): SGHKS, YYEKEE (reference sequence). The length of the CDR3 is 15 residues. The CDR3 reads CASSLTRGLSYEQYF. DNA for the CDR3: TGTGCCAGCAGCCTAACGAGGGGTCTCTCCTACGAGCAGTACTTC.

This clone was found once. The chain employs TRBV28 and TRBJ2-5; 11 nucleotides line up with TRBD2. The CDR3 has 16 residues. With 3 bases clipped from V and 4 bases from J, the junction kept 7 bases outside the gene matches. Germline V gives CDR1 MDHEN, CDR2 SYDVKM. The CDR3 region is CASSLNSGGESETQYF. CDR3 DNA sequence: TGTGCCAGCAGTTTGAATAGCGGGGGGGAATCAGAGACCCAGTACTTC.

This chain links TRBV5-6 with TRBJ1-6; 9 bases align to TRBD1. The V gene's germline CDR1 is SGHDT and CDR2 YYEEEE. There are 16 residues in the CDR3. V shed 4 bases, J shed 7 bases, and the junction held 9 bases outside the gene matches. CDR3 in amino acids: CASSPGTGLRNSPLHF. The CDR3 nucleotides are TGTGCCAGCAGCCCCGGGACAGGGCTAAGGAATTCACCCCTCCACTTT. The full variable domain, with the rest looked up from reference TRBV5-6 and TRBJ1-6, is DAGVTQSPTHLIKTRGQQVTLRCSPKSGHDTVSWYQQALGQGPQFIFQYYEEEERQRGNFPDRFSGHQFPNYSSELNVNALLLGDSALYLCASSPGTGLRNSPLHFGNGTRLTVT.

The J gene is TRBJ2-5, the V gene TRBV7-9; D gene unclear. CDR1 SEHNR and CDR2 FQNEAQ come from the germline V gene (reference sequence). The CDR3 extends over 12 amino acids. Trimming took 5 bases from V and 7 from J, leaving 11 bases between them. The CDR3 sequence: CASSPPGLTQYF. The CDR3 nucleotides read TGTGCCAGCAGCCCCCCTGGTTTGACCCAGTACTTC.

This clone has just one count. The genes are TRBV27 and TRBJ2-5, with 7 bases lining up with TRBD1. The CDR3 is 13 amino acids. Per germline, CDR1 MNHEY and CDR2 SMNVEV (reference sequence). The J segment lost 5 bases and the V segment lost 10 bases, leaving 10 bases of the junction unmatched. This CDR3 reads CATGGAGGETQYF. Here the CDR3 DNA reads TGTGCCACCGGAGGAGCAGGGGGTGAGACCCAGTACTTC.

V usage is TRBV6-1 and J usage is TRBJ2-2; D not resolved. From germline, CDR1 is MNHNS and CDR2 SASEGT. Trimming removed 7 bases from V and 5 bases from J, with 17 bases in between. This CDR3 has 15 residues. The CDR3 region has the DNA TGTGCCAGCACCCGGTCGGGCGTTTCTACCGGGGAGCTGTTTTTT. It codes for CASTRSGVSTGELFF.

The chain couples TRBV6-1 to TRBJ1-6; D not certain. V was trimmed by 4 bases and J by 7 bases, leaving 8 bases between them. CDR3 size: 13 residues. From germline, CDR1 is MNHNS and CDR2 SASEGT. CDR3 residues: CASSGTWNSPLHF. CDR3 coding DNA: TGTGCCAGCAGTGGTACATGGAATTCACCCCTCCACTTT.

This sequence joins TRBV7-7 and TRBJ2-2; D gene unclear. This CDR3 is 11 amino acids long. With 0 bases removed from V and 7 bases from J, the gap between germline ends came to 0 bases. Germline CDR1 is SSHAT and CDR2 is FNYEAQ (reference sequence). CDR3 nucleotide sequence: TGTGCCAGCAGCTTAGCCGGGGAGCTGTTTTTT. Translation gives CASSLAGELFF. The variable domain in full, with the rest retrieved from reference TRBV7-7 and TRBJ2-2, is GAGVSQSPRYKVTKRGQDVTLRCDPISSHATLYWYQQALGQGPEFLTYFNYEAQPDKSGLPSDRFSAERPEGSISTLTIQRTEQRDSAMYRCASSLAGELFFGEGSRLTVL.

The rearrangement uses TRBV5-1 and TRBJ2-2, with 14 bases lining up with TRBD2. Germline CDR1 reads SGHRS; CDR2 reads YFSETQ. The CDR3 extends over 18 amino acids. V gave up 3 bases and J gave up 0 bases; unmatched junction bases: 4. The CDR3 DNA is TGCGCCAGCAGCTCGGGACTAGCGGGGGCCACGAACACCGGGGAGCTGTTTTTT. This encodes CASSSGLAGATNTGELFF.

In DNA, the CDR3 is TGTGCCAGCAGCCCCGTTATTTATGAAAAACTGTTTTTT. Amino acid sequence: CASSPVIYEKLFF. This chain links TRBV7-8 with TRBJ1-4; D not resolved. The CDR3 has 13 residues. Germline CDR1 SGHVS, CDR2 FQNEAQ. Trimming removed 5 bases from V and 6 bases from J, with 10 bases in between.

The chain joins TRBV5-1 to TRBJ1-3; D is unresolved. Germline CDR1 SGHRS, CDR2 YFSETQ. Trimming stripped 7 bases from V and 4 bases from J, with 15 bases between. The CDR3 totals 14 residues. The chain's CDR3 is CASFDGVLGNTIYF. The CDR3 coding sequence is TGCGCCAGCTTTGACGGAGTTTTGGGAAACACCATATATTTT.

The chain links TRBV7-2 to TRBJ2-1; D may be TRBD1 (5 bases). There are 13 residues in the CDR3. Germline V gives CDR1 SGHTA, CDR2 FQGNSA. The ends were cut back, 5 bases at V and 2 bases at J, with 7 bases in the middle. This chain's CDR3 is CASSADTYNEQFF. CDR3 in DNA: TGTGCCAGCAGCGCGGACACCTACAATGAGCAGTTCTTC.

In this sample, this clone turned up once. This chain uses TRBV4-1 with TRBJ2-1; perhaps TRBD2 as D (7 bases). The germline V and J ends were trimmed by 0 bases and 7 bases, with 19 bases remaining between them. CDR1 and CDR2 from the germline V gene are MGHRA and YSYEKL. This CDR3 has 17 residues. The DNA for the CDR3 is TGCGCCAGCAGCCAAGATATGGGGGGGCAAATTCTAAATGAGCAGTTCTTC. It encodes CASSQDMGGQILNEQFF.

This clone has more than one count but fewer than ten. The V call is TRBV5-1, the J call TRBJ1-1; D is ambiguous. Looked up from germline, CDR1 is SGHRS and CDR2 is YFSETQ. The V and J ends lost 0 bases and 1 base respectively, with 13 bases between them. The CDR3 is 16 residues long. This chain's CDR3 is CASSLVGPKGNTEAFF. For the CDR3, the DNA is TGCGCCAGCAGCTTGGTAGGTCCCAAGGGGAACACTGAAGCTTTCTTT.

The J gene is TRBJ2-5, the V gene TRBV5-1; 8 bases line up with TRBD2. Germline CDR1 and CDR2: SGHRS and YFSETQ. The J segment lost 0 bases and the V segment lost 4 bases, leaving 5 bases of the junction unmatched. The CDR3 runs to 15 residues. The CDR3 nucleotides read TGCGCCAGCAGCGATAGCGGGGTTTACCAAGAGACCCAGTACTTC. Its protein product is CASSDSGVYQETQYF.

This clone has a single count. The chain carries TRBV5-6 and TRBJ1-6, with D uncertain. The germline gives CDR1 SGHDT, CDR2 YYEEEE. The CDR3 spans 16 residues. The V end lost 3 bases, the J end lost 0 bases, and 10 bases lay between the germline ends. As DNA, the CDR3 is TGTGCCAGCAGCTCACCAGCGAGCTCCTATAATTCACCCCTCCACTTT. This sequence encodes CASSSPASSYNSPLHF.